This entry lists 23 T cell receptor beta chains sequenced from one sample in a study of T cell responses to AZD1222 COVID-19 vaccine. Some clones are missing from TCRdb's copy, which holds only in-frame ones; the method was immunoSEQ multiplex PCR. The repertoire consists of around 160,000 clones, with about 92% occurring once and the leading ten covering less than 2%. The specimen was peripheral blood, collected on day 0 of AZD1222 vaccination. The receptors stem from an adult in good health.

The V and J genes are TRBV5-6 and TRBJ1-2; tentatively, D is TRBD1 (6 bases). V was pared by 2 bases and J by 4 bases, with 9 bases between. The CDR3 is 13 residues long. The germline CDR1 and CDR2 sequences are SGHDT and YYEEEE. This chain's CDR3 is CASSFGGSYGYTF. DNA of the CDR3: TGTGCCAGCAGCTTTGGGGGCAGCTATGGCTACACCTTC. Drawing the rest from reference TRBV5-6 and TRBJ1-2, the complete variable domain is DAGVTQSPTHLIKTRGQQVTLRCSPKSGHDTVSWYQQALGQGPQFIFQYYEEEERQRGNFPDRFSGHQFPNYSSELNVNALLLGDSALYLCASSFGGSYGYTFGSGTRLTVV.

The chain has TRBV6-2 or TRBV6-3 and TRBJ2-1; tentatively, D is TRBD1 or TRBD2 (5 bases each). CDR3 length: 14 residues. Germline V gene data show CDR1 as MNHEY and CDR2 as SVGEGT. Trimming took off 2 bases at V and 9 bases at J, with 14 bases between the two ends. The CDR3 loop reads CASSYSGGGREQFF. The CDR3 DNA follows: TGTGCCAGCAGTTACAGCGGTGGGGGTCGTGAGCAGTTCTTC.

The chain couples TRBV5-5 to TRBJ1-5, with a tentative D call TRBD1 (6 bases). This CDR3 is 14 amino acids long. The V and J ends lost 0 bases and 9 bases respectively, with 13 bases between them. Germline assignment: CDR1 SGHKS and CDR2 YYEKEE (reference sequence). The CDR3 reads CASSLGTAPGPQHF. In nucleotides, the CDR3 is TGTGCCAGCAGCTTGGGGACAGCCCCCGGGCCCCAGCATTTT.

The chain links TRBV5-1 to TRBJ1-1, with 8 bases fitting TRBD1. V dropped 7 bases and J dropped 5; count of bases not matched to a gene: 1. This CDR3 comprises 11 residues. Looked up from germline, CDR1 is SGHRS and CDR2 is YFSETQ. The CDR3 loop reads CASGDRTEAFF. The CDR3 coding sequence is TGCGCCAGCGGGGACAGGACTGAAGCTTTCTTT.

V is TRBV12-3 or TRBV12-4 and J is TRBJ1-1, with D possibly TRBD1 on 5 matching bases. The V gene lost 6 bases and the J gene lost 3 bases, with 8 bases spanning the gap. This CDR3 contains 12 residues. This CDR3 is CASRSQDTEAFF. DNA of the CDR3: TGTGCCAGCAGGTCACAGGACACTGAAGCTTTCTTT.

The table lists this clone with a count of one. The chain joins TRBV2 to TRBJ2-1; 7 positions agree with TRBD2. This CDR3 region has 12 residues. The germline V gene encodes CDR1 SNHLY and CDR2 FYNNEI. Trimming at V came to 8 bases and at J to 5 bases, leaving 3 bases not matched to a gene. The CDR3 DNA reads as TGTGCCAGCGGGCGGGAGAACAATGAGCAGTTCTTC. Translated: CASGRENNEQFF.

The chain is built from TRBV7-2 and TRBJ2-1; 8 bases agree with TRBD2. The CDR3 has 16 residues. Germline loops: CDR1 SGHTA, CDR2 FQGNSA. Germline trimming cut 7 bases from V and 5 bases from J; bases unmatched to any gene: 13. CDR3 sequence (DNA): TGTGCCAGCACCCAGAGGTTAGCGGGACAAAACAATGAGCAGTTCTTC. This codes for CASTQRLAGQNNEQFF.

This chain's CDR3 is CASSVDPGQPQHF. The DNA of the CDR3 is TGTGCCAGCAGCGTCGACCCGGGTCAGCCCCAGCATTTT. The J gene is TRBJ1-5, the V gene TRBV7-8; D gene unclear. This CDR3 contains 13 residues. CDR1 and CDR2 (germline): SGHVS, FQNEAQ. V lost 5 bases and J lost 6, with 11 bases in between.

This chain joins TRBV5-1 and TRBJ1-4; no definite D call. The V gene lost 0 bases and the J gene lost 0 bases, with 9 bases spanning the gap. The germline CDR1 and CDR2 sequences are SGHRS and YFSETQ. The CDR3 is 16 amino acids. This chain's CDR3 is CASSLDSPATNEKLFF. CDR3 sequence (DNA): TGCGCCAGCAGCTTGGACAGCCCTGCAACTAATGAAAAACTGTTTTTT. The full variable domain, completed using reference TRBV5-1 and TRBJ1-4, is KAGVTQTPRYLIKTRGQQVTLSCSPISGHRSVSWYQQTPGQGLQFLFEYFSETQRNKGNFPGRFSGRQFSNSRSEMNVSTLELGDSALYLCASSLDSPATNEKLFFGSGTQLSVL.

This clone was seen a single time. V is TRBV10-2 and J is TRBJ1-1; D unclear. This CDR3 spans 14 amino acids. The V and J ends lost 6 bases and 4 bases respectively, with 15 bases between them. Germline V gene lookup returns CDR1 WSHSY and CDR2 SAAADI. CDR3 in amino acids: CASRLAGSGTEAFF. CDR3 DNA sequence: TGCGCCAGCAGACTGGCGGGTTCAGGCACTGAAGCTTTCTTT.

The V gene is TRBV19, the J gene TRBJ2-7; D is unresolved. V lost 1 base, J lost 0 bases, and 10 bases lay in between. Germline V gene lookup returns CDR1 LNHDA and CDR2 SQIVND (reference sequence). The CDR3 runs to 15 residues. The CDR3 reads CASSIGVIGSYEQYF. The CDR3 DNA sequence: TGTGCCAGTAGTATAGGAGTTATTGGCTCCTACGAGCAGTACTTC.

The rearrangement links TRBV6-5 to TRBJ1-5; D is ambiguous. Germline CDR1 reads MNHEY; CDR2 reads SVGAGI. V was cut by 8 bases and J by 3 bases, with 14 bases left in between. The CDR3 is 14 residues long. CDR3 sequence reads: CASLGEQFNQPQHF. The CDR3 DNA follows: TGTGCCAGCCTTGGGGAACAGTTCAATCAGCCCCAGCATTTT.

This sequence joins TRBV19 and TRBJ1-2; D is undetermined. Looked up from germline, CDR1 is LNHDA and CDR2 is SQIVND (reference sequence). There are 13 residues in the CDR3. V was shortened by 7 bases and J by 3 bases, with 12 bases between the two germline ends. CDR3 in amino acids: CASNTRPDYGYTF. For the CDR3, the DNA is TGTGCCAGTAATACTAGGCCAGACTATGGCTACACCTTC.

The chain combines TRBV28 with TRBJ2-7; D gene unclear. V was trimmed by 2 bases and J by 0 bases, leaving 11 bases between them. Germline V gene lookup returns CDR1 MDHEN and CDR2 SYDVKM. The CDR3 consists of 15 residues. CDR3 region: CASSLPPPVSYEQYF. For the CDR3, the DNA is TGTGCCAGCAGTTTACCGCCGCCAGTCTCCTACGAGCAGTACTTC.

The gene calls are TRBV11-2 and TRBJ1-6, with TRBD1 matching over 9 bases. Germline V gene sequence: CDR1 SGHAT, CDR2 FQNNGV. The CDR3 length is 16 residues. The trim removed 0 bases at V and 10 bases at J, leaving 7 bases unmatched. Written as DNA, the CDR3 is TGTGCCAGCAGCTTAGATGGGCCCGGGACAGGGTCACCCCTCCACTTT. Translating gives CASSLDGPGTGSPLHF.

The chain combines TRBV7-2 with TRBJ2-7; D may correspond to TRBD1 or TRBD2 (7 bases each). V was cut by 5 bases and J by 3 bases, with 17 bases left in between. Germline CDR1 is SGHTA and CDR2 is FQGNSA. The CDR3 is 15 amino acids. In nucleotides, the CDR3 is TGTGCCAGCAGCCAGGGGGGGGCAGGGTACTACGAGCAGTACTTC. This encodes CASSQGGAGYYEQYF.

This chain joins TRBV18 and TRBJ1-1; no firm D call. Trimming removed 5 bases from V and 0 bases from J, with 7 bases in between. Germline V CDR1 and CDR2: KGHSH, LQKENI. CDR3 size: 13 residues. The CDR3 nucleotides are TGTGCCAGCTCAGGCGACATGAACACTGAAGCTTTCTTT. This translates into CASSGDMNTEAFF.

This sequence joins TRBV5-8 and TRBJ2-1, with 15 bases fitting TRBD2. This CDR3 is 16 amino acids long. Per the germline V gene, CDR1 is SGHTS and CDR2 is YDEGEE. The ends lost 4 bases at V and 8 bases at J; junction bases unmatched: 7. CDR3 residues: CASSIGLAGGQDEQFF. DNA for the CDR3: TGTGCCAGCAGCATAGGACTAGCGGGGGGGCAGGATGAGCAGTTCTTC. Drawing the rest from reference TRBV5-8 and TRBJ2-1, the complete variable domain is EAGVTQSPTHLIKTRGQQATLRCSPISGHTSVYWYQQALGLGLQFLLWYDEGEERNRGNFPPRFSGRQFPNYSSELNVNALELEDSALYLCASSIGLAGGQDEQFFGPGTRLTVL.

The rearrangement joins TRBV5-1 to TRBJ1-2; 7 bases map to TRBD1. The trim removed 4 bases at V and 0 bases at J, leaving 15 bases unmatched. The CDR3 loop spans 18 amino acids. Germline V gene lookup returns CDR1 SGHRS and CDR2 YFSETQ. CDR3 sequence reads: CASSGWGTDDTANYGYTF. CDR3 in DNA: TGCGCCAGCAGCGGGTGGGGGACAGATGATACGGCTAACTATGGCTACACCTTC.

The rearrangement joins TRBV11-2 to TRBJ2-2; possible D gene TRBD2, 5 bases. This CDR3 contains 13 residues. The germline V gene encodes CDR1 SGHAT and CDR2 FQNNGV. Deletions cut 8 bases from V and 7 bases from J, with 14 bases between. The CDR3 reads CASSAAWGGELFF. As DNA, the CDR3 is TGTGCCAGCTCAGCGGCCTGGGGCGGGGAGCTGTTTTTT.

The chain is built from TRBV7-2 and TRBJ2-7; 9 nucleotides agree with TRBD1. Trimming cost V 5 bases and J 5 bases; bases outside gene matches: 16. CDR3 length: 17 amino acids. Germline CDR1 and CDR2: SGHTA and FQGNSA. The CDR3 loop is CASSTGQGSPLLDEQYF. Here the CDR3 DNA reads TGTGCCAGCAGCACGGGACAGGGATCCCCTTTACTGGACGAGCAGTACTTC.

V usage is TRBV14 and J usage is TRBJ1-2, with D possibly being TRBD1 (5 bases). V was trimmed by 4 bases and J by 4 bases, leaving 10 bases between them. Germline CDR1 SGHDN, CDR2 FVKESK. This CDR3 is built from 13 residues. The CDR3 protein is CASSPTVFYGYTF. The CDR3 nucleotides read TGTGCCAGCAGCCCGACAGTATTCTATGGCTACACCTTC. Full variable domain (remainder filled in from reference TRBV14 and TRBJ1-2): EAGVTQFPSHSVIEKGQTVTLRCDPISGHDNLYWYRRVMGKEIKFLLHFVKESKQDESGMPNNRFLAERTGGTYSTLKVQPAELEDSGVYFCASSPTVFYGYTFGSGTRLTVV.

A note on this clone: One junction end does not reproduce the germline sequence, and a read error may be involved. This chain uses TRBV5-1 with TRBJ1-1; no reliable D call. Per the germline V gene, CDR1 is SGHRS and CDR2 is YFSETQ. This CDR3 contains 14 residues. The CDR3: CASSLGFGNPEAFF. The CDR3 DNA reads TGCGCCAGCAGCTTGGGGTTCGGGAACCCTGAAGCTTTCTTT.